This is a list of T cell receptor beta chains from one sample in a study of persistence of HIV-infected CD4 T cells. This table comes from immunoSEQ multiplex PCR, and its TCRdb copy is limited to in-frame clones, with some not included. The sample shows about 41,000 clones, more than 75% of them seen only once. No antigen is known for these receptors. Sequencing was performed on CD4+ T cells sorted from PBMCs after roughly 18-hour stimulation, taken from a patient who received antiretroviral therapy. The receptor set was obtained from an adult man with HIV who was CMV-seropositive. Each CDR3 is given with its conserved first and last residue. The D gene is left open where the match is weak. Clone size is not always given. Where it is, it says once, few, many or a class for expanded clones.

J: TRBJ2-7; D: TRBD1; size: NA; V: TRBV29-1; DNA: TGCAGCGTTGAAGAGGGACAGAACTACGAGCAGTACTTC; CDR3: CSVEEGQNYEQYF
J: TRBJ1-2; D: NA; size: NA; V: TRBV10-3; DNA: TGTGCCATCAGTGGGGGCATTAACTATGGCTACACCTTC; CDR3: CAISGGINYGYTF
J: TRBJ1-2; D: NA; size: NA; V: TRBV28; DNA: TGTGCCAGCAGCTCGGGTACTGGAGGGGGCTATGGCTACACCTTC; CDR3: CASSSGTGGGYGYTF
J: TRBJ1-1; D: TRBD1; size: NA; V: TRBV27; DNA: TGTGCCAGCCTTAGACAGGGGGGGACTGAAGCTTTCTTT; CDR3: CASLRQGGTEAFF
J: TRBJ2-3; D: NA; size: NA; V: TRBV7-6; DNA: TGTGCCAGCAGCCGTAGGTTAACCGGATCCACAGATACGCAGTATTTT; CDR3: CASSRRLTGSTDTQYF
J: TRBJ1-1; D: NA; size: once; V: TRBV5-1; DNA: TGCGCCAGCAGCTTGGGCCAGGGGAGGACTGAAGCTTTCTTT; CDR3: CASSLGQGRTEAFF
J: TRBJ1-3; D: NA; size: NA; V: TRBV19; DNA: TGTGCCAGTACCTCCCGGGCCAGGGCCTCTGGAAACACCATATATTTT; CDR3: CASTSRARASGNTIYF
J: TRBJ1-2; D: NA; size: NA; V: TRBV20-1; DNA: TGCAGTGCTAGAACTGTCCGAGGCTACACCTTC; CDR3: CSARTVRGYTF
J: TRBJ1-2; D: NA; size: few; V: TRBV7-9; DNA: TGTGCCAGCGGGAAAGAGGTCGGCGGCTACACCTTC; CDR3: CASGKEVGGYTF
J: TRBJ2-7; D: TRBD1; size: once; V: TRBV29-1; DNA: TGCAGCGTCGGAGGGGGGAACAGGGGGGTCTACGAGCAGTACTTC; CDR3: CSVGGGNRGVYEQYF
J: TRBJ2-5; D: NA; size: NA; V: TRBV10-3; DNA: TGTGCCATCAGCGCACCGGGACACAGGTACCAAGAGACCCAGTACTTC; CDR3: CAISAPGHRYQETQYF
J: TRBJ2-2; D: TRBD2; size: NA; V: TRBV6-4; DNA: TGTGCCAGCGCAAGGACTAGCGGAAACACCGGGGAGCTGTTTTTT; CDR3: CASARTSGNTGELFF
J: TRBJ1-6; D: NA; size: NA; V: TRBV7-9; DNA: TGTGCCAGCAGCTTAAAGGGCACCTATAATTCACCCCTCCACTTT; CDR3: CASSLKGTYNSPLHF
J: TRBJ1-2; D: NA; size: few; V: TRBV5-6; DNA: TGTGCCAGCAGCTTGGACAGGCTGGGCTATGGCTACACCTTC; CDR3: CASSLDRLGYGYTF
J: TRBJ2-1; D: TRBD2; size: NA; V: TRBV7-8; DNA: TGTGCCAGCAGCTTAATGGGACTAGCGGGGACCTCCTACAATGAGCAGTTCTTC; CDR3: CASSLMGLAGTSYNEQFF
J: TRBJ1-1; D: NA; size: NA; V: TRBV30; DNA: TGTGCCTGGAGTGTAGCCAGGTTGGCTGAAGCTTTCTTT; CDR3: CAWSVARLAEAFF
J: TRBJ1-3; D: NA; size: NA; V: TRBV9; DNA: TGTGCCAGCAGCGCTGATTCAGGGATCGCTGGAAACACCATATATTTT; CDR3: CASSADSGIAGNTIYF
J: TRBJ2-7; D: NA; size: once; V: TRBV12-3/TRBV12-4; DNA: TGTGCCAGCAGTTTCCTAGGGAGGGAGCAGTACTTC; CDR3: CASSFLGREQYF
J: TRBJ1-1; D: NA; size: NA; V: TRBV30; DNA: TGTGCCTGGAGTACTCGGTTACTTGAAGCTTTCTTT; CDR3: CAWSTRLLEAFF
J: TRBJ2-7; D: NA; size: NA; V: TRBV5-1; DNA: TGCGCCAGCAGCTTTTCAACAGAGCGAGCCTACGAGCAGTACTTC; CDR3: CASSFSTERAYEQYF
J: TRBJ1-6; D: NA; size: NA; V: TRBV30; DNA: TGTGGGCTAGGGGCGCAGAATTCACCCCTCCACTTT; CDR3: CGLGAQNSPLHF
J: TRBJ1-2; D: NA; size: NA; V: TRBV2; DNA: TGTGCCAGCAGTTTCCGACAGCCTGGCTACACCTTC; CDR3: CASSFRQPGYTF
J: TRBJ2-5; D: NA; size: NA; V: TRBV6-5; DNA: TGTGCCAGCAGTTACTCAGGGTACCAAGAGACCCAGTACTTC; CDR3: CASSYSGYQETQYF
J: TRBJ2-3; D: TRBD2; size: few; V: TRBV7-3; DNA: TGTGCCAGCAGCTTAAGGCCGGGACTAGCGGGAAGCACAGATACGCAGTATTTT; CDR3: CASSLRPGLAGSTDTQYF
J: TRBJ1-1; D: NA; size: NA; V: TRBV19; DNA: TGTGCCAGTAGTATGGGGCCTACTGAAGCTTTCTTT; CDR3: CASSMGPTEAFF
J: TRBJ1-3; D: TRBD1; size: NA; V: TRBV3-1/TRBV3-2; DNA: TGTGCCAGCAGCCAAGCGTGGACAGGAGGAAACACCATATATTTT; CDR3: CASSQAWTGGNTIYF
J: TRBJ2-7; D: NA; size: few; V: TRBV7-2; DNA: TGTGCCAGCAGCGCTCAGGGAAGCCTTAGGTACGAGCAGTACTTC; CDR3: CASSAQGSLRYEQYF
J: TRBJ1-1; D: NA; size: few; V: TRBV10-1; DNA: TGCGCCAGCAACATACGGGCGAACACTGAAGCTTTCTTT; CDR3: CASNIRANTEAFF
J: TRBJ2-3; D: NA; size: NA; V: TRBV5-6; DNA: TGTGCCAGCAGCGCGCGACAGCGGAAGACCTTTGGCACAGATACGCAGTATTTT; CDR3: CASSARQRKTFGTDTQYF
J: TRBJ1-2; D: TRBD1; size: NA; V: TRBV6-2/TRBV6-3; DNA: TGTGCCAGCAGTGTCGGGACAGGACAGGCTGGCTACACCTTC; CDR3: CASSVGTGQAGYTF
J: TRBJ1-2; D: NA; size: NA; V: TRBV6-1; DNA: TGTGCCAGCAGTGAAGCACGAGGGCAGGGGAAGAACTACACCTTC; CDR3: CASSEARGQGKNYTF
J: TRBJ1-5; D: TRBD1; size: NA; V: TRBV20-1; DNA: TGCAGTGCTAGTGCGGGACAGTATAGCAATCAGCCCCAGCATTTT; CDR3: CSASAGQYSNQPQHF
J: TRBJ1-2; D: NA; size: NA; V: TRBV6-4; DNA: TGTGCCAGCAGTGACTCCCAGGGAAAAGGTGGCTACACCTTC; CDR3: CASSDSQGKGGYTF
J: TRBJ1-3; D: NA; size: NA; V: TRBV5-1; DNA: TGCGCCAGCAGCTTGGCCCCGGTCTCTGGAAACACCATATATTTT; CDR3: CASSLAPVSGNTIYF
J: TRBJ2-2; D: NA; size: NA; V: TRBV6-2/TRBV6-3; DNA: TGTGCCAGCAGTTACCCTAGGGTAGTGAACACCGGGGAGCTGTTTTTT; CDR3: CASSYPRVVNTGELFF
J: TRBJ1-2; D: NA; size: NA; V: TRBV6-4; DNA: TGTGCCAGCAGGGACACATCGTCAGGGGTAGGCTACACCTTC; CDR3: CASRDTSSGVGYTF
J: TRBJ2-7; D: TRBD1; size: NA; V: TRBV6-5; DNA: TGTGCCAGCAGGGTCGACAGGGGCCTCTACGAGCAGTACTTC; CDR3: CASRVDRGLYEQYF
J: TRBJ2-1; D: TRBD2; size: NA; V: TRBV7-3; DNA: TGTGCCAGCAGCTTGACTAGCGGGAGTTTCAATGAGCAGTTCTTC; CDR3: CASSLTSGSFNEQFF
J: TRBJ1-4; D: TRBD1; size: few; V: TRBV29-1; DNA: TGCAGCGTTAGACAGGGTGGAGATGAAAAACTGTTTTTT; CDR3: CSVRQGGDEKLFF
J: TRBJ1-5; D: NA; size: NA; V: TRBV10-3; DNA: TGTGCCATCAGTGAGTCAGGGGGAAACCCCCAGCCCCAGCATTTT; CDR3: CAISESGGNPQPQHF
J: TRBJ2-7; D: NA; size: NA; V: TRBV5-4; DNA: TGTGCCAGCAGCTTGCCAGGGGAGAACGAGCAGTACTTC; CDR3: CASSLPGENEQYF
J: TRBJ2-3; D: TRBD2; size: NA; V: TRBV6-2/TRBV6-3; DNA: TGTGCCAGCAGTTACTCGAGCGGGAGGGGGAGCACAGATACGCAGTATTTT; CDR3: CASSYSSGRGSTDTQYF
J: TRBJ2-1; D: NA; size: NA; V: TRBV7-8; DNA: TGTGCCAGCCAGCTTAGGATCGGGGGCCTAGGTGAGCAGTTCTTC; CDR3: CASQLRIGGLGEQFF
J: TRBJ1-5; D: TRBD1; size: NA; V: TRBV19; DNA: TGTGCCAGTAGTACCACAGGGGACAATCAGCCCCAGCATTTT; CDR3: CASSTTGDNQPQHF
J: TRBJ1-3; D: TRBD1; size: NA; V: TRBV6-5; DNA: TGTGCCAGCAGACAAGACAGGGACGGCGGCACCATATATTTT; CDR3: CASRQDRDGGTIYF
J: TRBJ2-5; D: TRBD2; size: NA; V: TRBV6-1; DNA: TGTGCCAGCAGTGAAGCCCCTAGCGGGGGCCAAGAGACCCAGTACTTC; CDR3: CASSEAPSGGQETQYF
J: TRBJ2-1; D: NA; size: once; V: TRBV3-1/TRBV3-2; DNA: TGTGCCAGCAGCCAGGATCTTTACAATGAGCAGTTCTTC; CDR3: CASSQDLYNEQFF
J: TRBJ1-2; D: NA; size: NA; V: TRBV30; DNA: TGTGCCTGGAGTGTGTCCCAGGGCTATGGCTACACCTTC; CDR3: CAWSVSQGYGYTF
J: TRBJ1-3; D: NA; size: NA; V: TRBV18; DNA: TGTGCCAGCTCACCACGAGTACAGGGCCCCTCTGGAAACACCATATATTTT; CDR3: CASSPRVQGPSGNTIYF
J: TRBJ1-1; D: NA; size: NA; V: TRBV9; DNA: TGTGCCAGCAGCGTAGATCCGGGGATCGGCACTGAAGCTTTCTTT; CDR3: CASSVDPGIGTEAFF
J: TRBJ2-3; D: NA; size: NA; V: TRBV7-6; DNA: TGTGCCAGCAGCTCCCTGGGGGCTTCCAAACGGACCACAGATACGCAGTATTTT; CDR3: CASSSLGASKRTTDTQYF
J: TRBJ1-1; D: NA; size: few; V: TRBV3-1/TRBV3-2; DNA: TGTGCCAGCAGCCATTCTGGAGGGGTCGCGACTGAAGCTTTCTTT; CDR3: CASSHSGGVATEAFF
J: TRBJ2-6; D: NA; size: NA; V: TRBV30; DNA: TGTGCCTGGACCACGCTAGGAAGAGGGTTTGGGGCCAACGTCCTGACTTTC; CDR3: CAWTTLGRGFGANVLTF
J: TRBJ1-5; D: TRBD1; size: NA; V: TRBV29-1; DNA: TGCAGCGCTAGACAGGGAAATCAGCCCCAGCATTTT; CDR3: CSARQGNQPQHF
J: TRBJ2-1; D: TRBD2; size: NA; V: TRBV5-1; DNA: TGCGCCAGCAGCATAGCGGGGGGTAGGGAGCAGTTCTTC; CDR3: CASSIAGGREQFF
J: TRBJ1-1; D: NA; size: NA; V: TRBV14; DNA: TGTGCCAGCAGCCAAGATCTCCTCGGCACTGAAGCTTTCTTT; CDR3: CASSQDLLGTEAFF
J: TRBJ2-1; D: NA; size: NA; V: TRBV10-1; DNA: TGCGCCAGCAGTTATACAGGGTTGTCCCCATATGAGCAGTTCTTC; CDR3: CASSYTGLSPYEQFF